The TCR beta chain described here comes from a study of cytomegalovirus exposure and HLA in healthy donors. Overall study findings and caveats: Researchers had no immune exposure information except CMV serostatus available. V- and J-gene trimming of TCR beta was linked (in a later analysis) to a missense DCLRE1C variant.

Note on this clone: The antigen remains unidentified.

V lost 0 bases to trimming and J lost 3 bases; unmatched junction nucleotides: 6. Germline V gene data show CDR1 as SGHDN and CDR2 as FVKESK. CDR3 size: 17 residues. Use of 60 Vbeta and 13 Jbeta primers characterized the PCR. The method was immunoSEQ multiplex PCR; TCRdb's version includes in-frame clones alone and lacks a portion of them. This listing includes about 70,000 clones. V is TRBV14 and J is TRBJ2-3, with 10 bases that match TRBD1. Sequenced material: PBMCs. The sequence came from a female donor in good health and CMV-seropositive. This chain's CDR3 is CASSQDRDRGWTDTQYF. Here the CDR3 DNA reads TGTGCCAGCAGCCAAGATCGGGACAGGGGCTGGACAGATACGCAGTATTTT.